Described below is a single T cell receptor beta chain sequence and its context. Clones were sequenced by immunoSEQ multiplex PCR, and TCRdb holds only the in-frame ones, with some missing. Seen here are more than 90,000 clones, 95% observed once, and the top ten hold just over 0.25%. The data belong to a study of technical replicates of blood from a few donors. The ends lost 11 bases at V and 4 bases at J; junction bases unmatched: 14. Germline V gives CDR1 MNHNS, CDR2 SASEGT. This CDR3 has 14 amino acids. The source is a human donor in good health. The sequencing input was T cells isolated from PBMCs. This chain uses TRBV6-1 with TRBJ2-7; 7 bases map to TRBD1. CDR3 protein: CASLRDSYNYEQYF. CDR3 bases: TGTGCCTCCCTAAGGGACAGTTATAATTACGAGCAGTACTTC.